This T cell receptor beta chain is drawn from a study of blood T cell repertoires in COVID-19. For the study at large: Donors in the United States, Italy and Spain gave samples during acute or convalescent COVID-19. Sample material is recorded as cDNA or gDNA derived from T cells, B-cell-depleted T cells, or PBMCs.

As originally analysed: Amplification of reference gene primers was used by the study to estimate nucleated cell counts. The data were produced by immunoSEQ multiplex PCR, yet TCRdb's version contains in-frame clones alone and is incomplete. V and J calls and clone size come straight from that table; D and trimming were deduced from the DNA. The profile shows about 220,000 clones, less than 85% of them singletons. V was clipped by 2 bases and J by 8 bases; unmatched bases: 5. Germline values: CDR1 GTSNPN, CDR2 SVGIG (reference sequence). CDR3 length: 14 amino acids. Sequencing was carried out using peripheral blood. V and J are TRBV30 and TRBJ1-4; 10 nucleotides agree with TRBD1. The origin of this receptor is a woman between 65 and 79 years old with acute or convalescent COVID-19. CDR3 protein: CAWSPDRGREKLFF. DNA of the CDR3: TGTGCCTGGAGTCCCGACAGGGGGCGAGAAAAACTGTTTTTT.